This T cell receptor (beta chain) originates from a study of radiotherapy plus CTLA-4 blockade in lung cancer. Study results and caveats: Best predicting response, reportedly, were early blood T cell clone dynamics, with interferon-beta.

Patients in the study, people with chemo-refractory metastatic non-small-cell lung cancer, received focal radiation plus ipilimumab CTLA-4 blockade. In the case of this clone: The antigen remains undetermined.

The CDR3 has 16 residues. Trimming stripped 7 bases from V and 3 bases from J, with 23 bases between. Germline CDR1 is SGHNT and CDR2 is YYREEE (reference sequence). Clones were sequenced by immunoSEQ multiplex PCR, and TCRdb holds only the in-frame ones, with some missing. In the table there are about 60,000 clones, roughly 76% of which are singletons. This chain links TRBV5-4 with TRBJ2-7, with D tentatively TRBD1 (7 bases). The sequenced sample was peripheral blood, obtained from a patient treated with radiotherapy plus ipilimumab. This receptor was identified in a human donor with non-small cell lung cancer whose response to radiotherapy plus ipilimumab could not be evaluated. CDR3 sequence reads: CASHTRQQGGIYEQYF. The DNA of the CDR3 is TGTGCCAGCCATACAAGACAGCAGGGGGGCATCTACGAGCAGTACTTC.